This entry lists 21 T cell receptor beta chains sequenced from one sample in a study of glioma-infiltrating T cells. Amplification of TCR alpha and beta CDR3 regions from RNA used iRepertoire nested multiplex PCR. TCRdb re-derived calls from the multiplex PCR reads in MiXCR, one entry per CDR3 protein. The table lists around 130,000 distinct CDR3 sequences, 20% to 25% of them singletons. The sequenced sample consisted of glioma tissue, nonneoplastic brain tissue, or PBMCs (not recorded which). These receptors all stem from a human donor with low-grade glioma or glioblastoma, undergoing nonglioma brain surgery, or in good health (not recorded which).

This clonotype was observed many times. This sequence joins TRBV7-9 and TRBJ1-1; 7 positions agree with TRBD1. CDR1 SEHNR and CDR2 FQNEAQ come from the germline V gene (reference sequence). CDR3 size: 14 residues. The V gene end was trimmed by 7 bases and the J gene end by 0 bases; junction bases not matched to a gene: 5. CDR3 nucleotide sequence: TGTGCCAGCACCAGGACAGGCATGAACACTGAAGCTTTCTTT. Translation gives CASTRTGMNTEAFF. The variable domain in full, with the rest retrieved from reference TRBV7-9 and TRBJ1-1, is DTGVSQNPRHKITKRGQNVTFRCDPISEHNRLYWYRQTLGQGPEFLTYFQNEAQLEKSRLLSDRFSAERPKGSFSTLEIQRTEQGDSAMYLCASTRTGMNTEAFFGQGTRLTVV.

Many counts were recorded for this clonotype. The V call is TRBV20-1, the J call TRBJ2-3; 7 positions agree with TRBD1. Germline-derived CDR1 and CDR2 are DFQATT and SNEGSKA (reference sequence). J lost 2 bases, V lost 6 bases, and 14 bases had no gene match. The CDR3 extends over 16 amino acids. The CDR3 region is CSAKGLWDSATDTQYF. In nucleotides, the CDR3 is TGCAGTGCGAAGGGGCTCTGGGACAGCGCCACAGATACGCAGTATTTT.

This chain links TRBV18 with TRBJ2-1, with a weak D call TRBD2 (6 bases). CDR3 size: 15 residues. The V end was cut by 2 bases, the J end by 8 bases, with 16 bases between. Germline CDR1 and CDR2: KGHSH and LQKENI. The CDR3 protein is CASSPGRGAGDEQFF. The CDR3 coding sequence is TGTGCCAGCTCACCAGGTCGCGGGGCCGGTGATGAGCAGTTCTTC.

V gene TRBV14 combines with J gene TRBJ2-5; tentatively, D is TRBD1 (6 bases). The V gene lost 1 base and the J gene lost 1 base, with 10 bases spanning the gap. CDR3 length: 15 residues. Looked up from germline, CDR1 is SGHDN and CDR2 is FVKESK. The CDR3 DNA reads as TGTGCCAGCAGCCAAGGAAAGGGGGTCCAAGAGACCCAGTACTTC. Protein sequence: CASSQGKGVQETQYF.

In regard to this clonotype: Sequence at one end of the junction differs from germline and may be a read error. The genes are TRBV7-9 and TRBJ2-3, with D perhaps assigned TRBD1 or TRBD2 (5 bases each). Germline V gives CDR1 SEHNR, CDR2 FQNEAQ (reference sequence). The CDR3 covers 15 residues. CDR3 nucleotides: TGTGCCAGCAGCTTTGGGGTCGAGGGCACAGGTACGCAGTATTTT. Translated, it gives CASSFGVEGTGTQYF. Full variable domain (missing parts from reference TRBV7-9 and TRBJ2-3): DTGVSQNPRHKITKRGQNVTFRCDPISEHNRLYWYRQTLGQGPEFLTYFQNEAQLEKSRLLSDRFSAERPKGSFSTLEIQRTEQGDSAMYLCASSFGVEGTGTQYFGPGTRLTVL.

A few counts support this clonotype. The chain couples TRBV2 to TRBJ2-7; unclear D gene. CDR3 length: 14 residues. V was clipped by 0 bases and J by 3 bases, with 9 bases between them. CDR1 is SNHLY, CDR2 FYNNEI, per germline. The CDR3 is CASSEALGVYEQYV. The CDR3 DNA reads TGTGCCAGCAGTGAAGCGTTGGGTGTCTACGAGCAGTACGTC.

This clonotype was seen at least ten times. The V gene is TRBV20-1, the J gene TRBJ1-3, with D possibly TRBD1 on 6 matching bases. Trimming shortened V by 6 bases and J by 4 bases, and 16 bases separated the two germline ends. The CDR3 contains 14 residues. The germline V gene encodes CDR1 DFQATT and CDR2 SNEGSKA (reference sequence). CDR3 protein: CSAQMGARGNTIYF. DNA of the CDR3: TGCAGTGCCCAGATGGGGGCGAGGGGAAACACCATATATTTT.

This chain uses TRBV7-2 with TRBJ1-2, with 7 nucleotides matching TRBD1. This CDR3 region has 15 residues. V lost 5 bases to trimming and J lost 1 base; unmatched junction nucleotides: 7. Germline V gives CDR1 SGHTA, CDR2 FQGNSA. DNA of the CDR3: TGTGCCAGCAGCCCCGGGGGGGACAGTAACTATGGCTACACCTTC. Translated, it gives CASSPGGDSNYGYTF.

This clonotype was counted at least ten times. This sequence joins TRBV7-9 and TRBJ1-1, with D unclear. Trimming took off 7 bases at V and 1 base at J, with 13 bases between the two ends. The CDR3 is 14 residues long. Germline CDR1 reads SEHNR; CDR2 reads FQNEAQ (reference sequence). In DNA, the CDR3 is TGTGCCAGCACCAAGGTGGTGGAGAACACTGAAGCTTTCTTT. Its protein product is CASTKVVENTEAFF.

This clonotype was seen many times. The chain joins TRBV6-1 to TRBJ2-1; TRBD1 agrees at 8 bases. In germline, CDR1 is MNHNS, CDR2 SASEGT. The CDR3 totals 14 residues. The V gene end was trimmed by 2 bases and the J gene end by 5 bases; junction bases not matched to a gene: 2. In nucleotides, the CDR3 is TGTGCCAGCAGTGAAAGGACAGGGAACAATGAGCAGTTCTTC. It codes for CASSERTGNNEQFF.

The table lists this clonotype with a few counts. The chain is built from TRBV19 and TRBJ1-1; no clear D gene. Germline CDR1 reads LNHDA; CDR2 reads SQIVND (reference sequence). Trimming stripped 3 bases from V and 0 bases from J, with 8 bases between. The CDR3 runs to 14 residues. Here the CDR3 DNA reads TGTGCCAGTAGTATTTGGCGGATGAACACTGAAGCTTTCTTT. This translates into CASSIWRMNTEAFF.

This chain joins TRBV6-1 and TRBJ2-1; possibly TRBD1 or TRBD2 for D (5 bases each). The CDR3 length is 14 residues. Trimming cost V 5 bases and J 3 bases, with 11 bases left between them. Germline values: CDR1 MNHNS, CDR2 SASEGT. Written as DNA, the CDR3 is TGTGCCAGCAGTCCAGGGACGTACTACAATGAGCAGTTCTTC. Its translation is CASSPGTYYNEQFF.

This clonotype was seen at least ten times. The rearrangement joins TRBV6-1 to TRBJ2-1; perhaps TRBD2 as D (6 bases). Germline V gives CDR1 MNHNS, CDR2 SASEGT. V lost 0 bases and J 5 bases, leaving 8 bases between the germline ends. This CDR3 has 14 residues. This CDR3 is CASSEARRDNEQFF. DNA for the CDR3: TGTGCCAGCAGTGAAGCGCGGAGGGACAATGAGCAGTTCTTC.

The sample holds a few counts of this clonotype. The chain couples TRBV11-2 to TRBJ1-2; no clear D gene. Germline-derived CDR1 and CDR2 are SGHAT and FQNNGV. V was pared by 1 base and J by 0 bases, with 6 bases between. This CDR3 has 14 amino acids. The CDR3 DNA reads TGTGCCAGCAGCTTAGGCATAACTAACTATGGCTACACCTTC. This gives the protein CASSLGITNYGYTF. The whole variable domain, filled in from reference TRBV11-2 and TRBJ1-2, reads EAGVAQSPRYKIIEKRQSVAFWCNPISGHATLYWYQQILGQGPKLLIQFQNNGVVDDSQLPKDRFSAERLKGVDSTLKIQPAKLEDSAVYLCASSLGITNYGYTFGSGTRLTVV.

This rearrangement joins TRBV2 to TRBJ1-6; D gene uncertain. The CDR3 is 18 residues long. CDR1 and CDR2 (germline): SNHLY, FYNNEI. With 0 bases removed from V and 1 base from J, the gap between germline ends came to 13 bases. The CDR3 spells CASSEARQAASYNSPLHF. DNA of the CDR3: TGTGCCAGCAGTGAAGCGAGGCAGGCCGCGTCCTATAATTCACCCCTCCACTTT.

Concerning this clonotype: The junction departs from the called germline gene at one end, perhaps through a read error. This sequence joins TRBV7-3 and TRBJ2-2; TRBD1 agrees at 9 bases. From germline, CDR1 is SGHTA and CDR2 FQGTGA. This CDR3 is 14 amino acids long. DNA of the CDR3: TGCACCAGCAGCCAAGGGGGACAGGGCGGGGAGCTGTTTTTT. It yields the protein CTSSQGGQGGELFF.

This clonotype was recorded at least ten times. This sequence joins TRBV6-2 or TRBV6-3 and TRBJ2-7; D gene uncertain. Deletions cut 4 bases from V and 2 bases from J, with 6 bases between. The CDR3 is made up of 12 amino acids. Per germline, CDR1 MNHEY and CDR2 SVGEGT. The CDR3 is CASSSPPYEQYV. In DNA, the CDR3 is TGTGCCAGCAGTTCCCCCCCCTACGAGCAGTACGTC.

This clonotype was seen at least ten times. V gene TRBV24-1 combines with J gene TRBJ2-3; the D is unclear. Germline CDR1 is KGHDR and CDR2 is SFDVKD. V was cut by 3 bases and J by 6 bases, with 12 bases left in between. This CDR3 contains 14 residues. In DNA form, the CDR3 reads TGTGCCACCAGTGATCCCAATCCGACCGATACGCAGTATTTT. Protein product: CATSDPNPTDTQYF.

This clonotype came up a few times. The V gene is TRBV6-1, the J gene TRBJ2-7; the D gene could be TRBD1 or TRBD2 (5 bases each). The CDR3 has 13 residues. The V end was cut by 7 bases, the J end by 2 bases, with 12 bases between. Germline-derived CDR1 and CDR2 are MNHNS and SASEGT. CDR3 bases: TGTGCCAGCAAGAGGGGTGCAGCCTACGAGCAGTACGTC. It specifies CASKRGAAYEQYV.

The table lists this clonotype with many counts. The rearrangement links TRBV10-3 to TRBJ2-2; perhaps TRBD2 as D (7 bases). This CDR3 contains 13 residues. Germline values: CDR1 ENHRY, CDR2 SYGVKD. V lost 11 bases and J lost 3, with 13 bases in between. DNA for the CDR3: TGTGCCGTTGGGGGGGCGTACACCGGGGAGCTGTTTTTT. Encoded protein: CAVGGAYTGELFF.

V gene TRBV19 combines with J gene TRBJ2-5; D possibly corresponds to TRBD2 (6 bases). CDR1 and CDR2 (germline): LNHDA, SQIVND (reference sequence). This CDR3 has 14 residues. The V and J ends lost 5 bases and 1 base respectively, with 11 bases between them. The DNA for the CDR3 is TGTGCCAGTAGTGTGGGGGGACTCCAAGAGACCCAGTACTTC. It yields the protein CASSVGGLQETQYF.